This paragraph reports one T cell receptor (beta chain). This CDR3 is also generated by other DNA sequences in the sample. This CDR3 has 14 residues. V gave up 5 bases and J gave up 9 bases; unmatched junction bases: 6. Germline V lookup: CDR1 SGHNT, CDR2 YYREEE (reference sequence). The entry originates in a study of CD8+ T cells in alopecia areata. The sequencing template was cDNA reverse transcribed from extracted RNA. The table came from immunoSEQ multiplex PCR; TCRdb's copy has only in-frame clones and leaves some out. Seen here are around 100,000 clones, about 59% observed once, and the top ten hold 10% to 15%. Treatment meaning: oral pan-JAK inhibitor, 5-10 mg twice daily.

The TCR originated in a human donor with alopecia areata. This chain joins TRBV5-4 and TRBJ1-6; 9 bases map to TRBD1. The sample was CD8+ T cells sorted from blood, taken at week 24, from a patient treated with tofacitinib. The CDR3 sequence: CASSPDRGSSPLHF. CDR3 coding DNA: TGTGCCAGCAGTCCCGACAGGGGGAGTTCACCCCTCCACTTT.